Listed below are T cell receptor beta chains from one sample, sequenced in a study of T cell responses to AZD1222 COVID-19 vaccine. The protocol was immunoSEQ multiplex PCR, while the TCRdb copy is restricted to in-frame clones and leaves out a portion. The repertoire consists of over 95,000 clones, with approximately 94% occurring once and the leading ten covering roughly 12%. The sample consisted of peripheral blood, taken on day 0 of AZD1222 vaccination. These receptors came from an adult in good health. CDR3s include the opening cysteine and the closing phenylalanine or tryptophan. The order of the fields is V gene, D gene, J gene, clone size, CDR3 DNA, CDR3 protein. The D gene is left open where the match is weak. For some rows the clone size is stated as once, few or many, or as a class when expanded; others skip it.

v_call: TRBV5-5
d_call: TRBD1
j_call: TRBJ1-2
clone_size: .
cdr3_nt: TGTGCCAGCAGCTTGGGGGTAGGGGGCAGGAGGTATGGCTACACCTTC
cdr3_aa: CASSLGVGGRRYGYTF

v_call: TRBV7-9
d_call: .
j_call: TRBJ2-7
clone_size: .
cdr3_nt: TGTGCCAGCAGTCGTACGCGAGGGGGGAAGGCCTACGAGCAGTACTTC
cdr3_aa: CASSRTRGGKAYEQYF

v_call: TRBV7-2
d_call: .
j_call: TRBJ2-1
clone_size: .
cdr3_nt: TGTGCCAGCAGCCCCACACTGGAATCCTACAATGAGCAGTTCTTC
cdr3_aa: CASSPTLESYNEQFF

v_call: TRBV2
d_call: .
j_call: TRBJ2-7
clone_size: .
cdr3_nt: TGTGCCAGCAGTGAATCTAGTTCCTACGAGCAGTACTTC
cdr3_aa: CASSESSSYEQYF

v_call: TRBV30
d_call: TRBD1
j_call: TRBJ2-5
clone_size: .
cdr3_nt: TGTGCCTGGAGCGCCGAACAGGGGCGAGGGGAGACCCAGTACTTC
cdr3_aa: CAWSAEQGRGETQYF

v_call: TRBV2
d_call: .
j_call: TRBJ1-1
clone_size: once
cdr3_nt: TGTGCCAGCAGTGGGGAAGGGAAAGGAGCTTTCTTT
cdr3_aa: CASSGEGKGAFF

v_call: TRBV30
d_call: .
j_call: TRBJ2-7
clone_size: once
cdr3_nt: TGTGCCTGGAGTGTAAACCTGGGATACGAGCAGTACTTC
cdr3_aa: CAWSVNLGYEQYF

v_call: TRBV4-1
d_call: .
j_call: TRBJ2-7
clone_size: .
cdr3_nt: TGCGCCAGCAGCCAAATCGCCTCATACGAGCAGTACTTC
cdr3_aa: CASSQIASYEQYF

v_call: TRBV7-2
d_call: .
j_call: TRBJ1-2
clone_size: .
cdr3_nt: TGTGCCAGCAACTACGGCAACTATGGCTACACCTTC
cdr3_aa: CASNYGNYGYTF

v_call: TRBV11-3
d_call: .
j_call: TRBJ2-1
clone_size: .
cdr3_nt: TGTGCCAGCAGCTTAGCTGCCCATGAGCAGTTCTTC
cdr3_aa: CASSLAAHEQFF

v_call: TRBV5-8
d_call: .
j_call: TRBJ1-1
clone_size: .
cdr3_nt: TGTGCCAGCAGCTTGGGTCATGGACAAGAAGCTTTCTTT
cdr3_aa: CASSLGHGQEAFF

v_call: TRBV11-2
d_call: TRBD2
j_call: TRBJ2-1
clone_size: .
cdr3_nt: TGTGCCAGCAGCTGGGGTTGGGGCGGGAGACCGGTGGGTGAGCAGTTCTTC
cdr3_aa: CASSWGWGGRPVGEQFF

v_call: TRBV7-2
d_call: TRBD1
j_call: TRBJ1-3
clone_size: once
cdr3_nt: TGTGCCAGCAGCTCGGCAGGGGGAGCTGGAAACACCATATATTTT
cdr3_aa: CASSSAGGAGNTIYF

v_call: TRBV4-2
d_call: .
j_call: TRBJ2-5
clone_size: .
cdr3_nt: TGTGCCAGCAGCCAATCCTACGGGGAGACCCAGTACTTC
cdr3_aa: CASSQSYGETQYF

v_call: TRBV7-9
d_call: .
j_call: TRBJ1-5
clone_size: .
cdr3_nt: TGTGCCAGCAGCTTAACAACCCCATATCAGCCCCAGCATTTT
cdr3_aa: CASSLTTPYQPQHF

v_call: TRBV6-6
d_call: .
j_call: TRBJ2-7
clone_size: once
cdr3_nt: TGTGCCAGCAGGCAAACAGGAAACTCCTACGAGCAGTACTTC
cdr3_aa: CASRQTGNSYEQYF

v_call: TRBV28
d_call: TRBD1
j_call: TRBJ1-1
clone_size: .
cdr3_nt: TGTGCCAGCAGCGACAGGGGGTACACTGAAGCTTTCTTT
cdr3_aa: CASSDRGYTEAFF

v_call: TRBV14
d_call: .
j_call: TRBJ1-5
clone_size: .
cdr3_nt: TGTGCCAGCAGCCAACACGGCAATCAGCCCCAGCATTTT
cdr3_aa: CASSQHGNQPQHF

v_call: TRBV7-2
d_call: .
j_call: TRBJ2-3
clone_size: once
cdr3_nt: TGTGCCAGCAGCTTAGCGGACAGTCGCACAGATACGCAGTATTTT
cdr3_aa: CASSLADSRTDTQYF

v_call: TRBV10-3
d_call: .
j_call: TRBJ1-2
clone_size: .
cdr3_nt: TGTGCCATCATGGTCGGCGGGGACGGCTATGGCTACACCTTC
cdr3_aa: CAIMVGGDGYGYTF

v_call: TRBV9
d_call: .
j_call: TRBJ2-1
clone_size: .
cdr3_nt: TGTGCCAGCAGCGTAGGGCTCACCTCCTACAATGAGCAGTTCTTC
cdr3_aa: CASSVGLTSYNEQFF

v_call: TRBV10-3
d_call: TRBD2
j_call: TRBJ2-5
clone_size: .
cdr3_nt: TGTGCCATCAACAGCGGGGGCACCCTAGAGACCCAGTACTTC
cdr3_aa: CAINSGGTLETQYF

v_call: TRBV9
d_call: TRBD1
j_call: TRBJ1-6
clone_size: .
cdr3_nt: TGTGCCAGCAGCGCGGGCCAGGGGGCTGGGGTCTCCTATAATTCACCCCTCCACTTT
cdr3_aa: CASSAGQGAGVSYNSPLHF

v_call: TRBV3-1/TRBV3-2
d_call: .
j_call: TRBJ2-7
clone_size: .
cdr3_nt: TGTGCCAGCAGCCAAAGGGTGGACCCCTTGGAGCAGTACTTC
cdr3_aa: CASSQRVDPLEQYF

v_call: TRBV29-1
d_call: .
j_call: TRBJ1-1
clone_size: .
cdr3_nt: TGCAGCGTCCGCGGTGTCATGAACACTGAAGCTTTCTTT
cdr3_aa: CSVRGVMNTEAFF

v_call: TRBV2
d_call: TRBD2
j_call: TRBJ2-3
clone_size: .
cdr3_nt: TGTGCCAGCAGTGGGGTAGCGGGAGTAGGGGATACGCAGTATTTT
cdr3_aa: CASSGVAGVGDTQYF